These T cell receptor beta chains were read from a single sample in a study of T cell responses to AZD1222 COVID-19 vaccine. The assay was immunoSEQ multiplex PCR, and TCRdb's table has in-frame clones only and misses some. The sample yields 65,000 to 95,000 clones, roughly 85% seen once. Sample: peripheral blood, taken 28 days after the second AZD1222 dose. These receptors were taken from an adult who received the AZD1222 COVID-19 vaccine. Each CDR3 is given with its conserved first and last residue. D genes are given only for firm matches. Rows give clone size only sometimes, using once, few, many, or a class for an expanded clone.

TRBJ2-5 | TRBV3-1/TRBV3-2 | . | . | TGTGCCAGCAGCCAAGGTGCGTCCGTCATTCAAGAGACCCAGTACTTC | CASSQGASVIQETQYF
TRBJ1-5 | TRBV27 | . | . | TGTGCCAGCAGACCAGGGCCGATTAATCAGCCCCAGCATTTT | CASRPGPINQPQHF
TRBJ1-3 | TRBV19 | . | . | TGTGCCAGTAGTGTCGATCAGGGACGGATCTCTGGAAACACCATATATTTT | CASSVDQGRISGNTIYF
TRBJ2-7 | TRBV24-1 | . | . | TGTGCCACCAGTGATTCACTCTCAGGGTTCGGGAACGAGCAGTACTTC | CATSDSLSGFGNEQYF
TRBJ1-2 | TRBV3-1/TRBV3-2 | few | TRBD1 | TGTGCCAGCAGCAACCAGGGGGCTGGGGGCTACACCTTC | CASSNQGAGGYTF
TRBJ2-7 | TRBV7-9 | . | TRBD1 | TGTGCCAGCAGCACCCGGGGACAGGGGGCGGCCCAGCAGTACTTC | CASSTRGQGAAQQYF
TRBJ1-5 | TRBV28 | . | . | TGTGCCAGCAGTCCCAGCAATCAGCCCCAGCATTTT | CASSPSNQPQHF
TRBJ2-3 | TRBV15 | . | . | TGTGCCACCTTACGAAACTTCGGGATTGGCACAGATACGCAGTATTTT | CATLRNFGIGTDTQYF
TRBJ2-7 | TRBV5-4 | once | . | TGTGCCAGCAGCTTCCGAGGGTACGAGCAGTACTTC | CASSFRGYEQYF
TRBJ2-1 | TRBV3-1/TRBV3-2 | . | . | TGTGCCAGCAGCCCTCTAGGGGTAAATGAGCAGTTCTTC | CASSPLGVNEQFF
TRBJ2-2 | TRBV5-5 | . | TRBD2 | TGTGCCAGCAGCCTCGGACTAGCGGGGGGGCCGAACACCGGGGAGCTGTTTTTT | CASSLGLAGGPNTGELFF
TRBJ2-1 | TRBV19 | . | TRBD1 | TGTGCCAGTAGTATAGTTGGGGACAGGGTCCAGTCTTTTCAGTTCTTC | CASSIVGDRVQSFQFF
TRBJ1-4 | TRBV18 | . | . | TGTGCCAGCTCACCTTATGCTGCCCAGAAAGATGAAAAACTGTTTTTT | CASSPYAAQKDEKLFF
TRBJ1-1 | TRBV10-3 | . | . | TGTGCCATCAGGGGGACGGCGAACACTGAAGCTTTCTTT | CAIRGTANTEAFF
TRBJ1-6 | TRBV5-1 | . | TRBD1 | TGCGCCAGCAGCTTGGGACAGGGCCGGGGTTATAATTCACCCCTCCACTTT | CASSLGQGRGYNSPLHF
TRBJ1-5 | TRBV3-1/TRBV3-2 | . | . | TGTGCCAGCAGCCAGCCCGGTTATAGCAATCAGCCCCAGCATTTT | CASSQPGYSNQPQHF
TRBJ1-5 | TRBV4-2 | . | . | TGTGCCAGCAGCCAGCAGATGAATACGCCCCAGCATTTT | CASSQQMNTPQHF
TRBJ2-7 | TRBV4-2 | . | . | TGTGCCAGCAGCCTAAGATCGGCCCCTGGGGCCTACGAGCAGTACTTC | CASSLRSAPGAYEQYF
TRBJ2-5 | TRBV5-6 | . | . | TGTGCCAGCAGCCTTAGAACCGGGACGACAGAGACCCAGTACTTC | CASSLRTGTTETQYF
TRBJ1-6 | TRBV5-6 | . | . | TGTGCCAGCAGCTTGGCTCCCGGACAGATCTATAATTCACCCCTCCACTTT | CASSLAPGQIYNSPLHF
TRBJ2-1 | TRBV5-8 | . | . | TGTGCCAGCAGCTTGTTTCGCCGCTCCTACAATGAGCAGTTCTTC | CASSLFRRSYNEQFF
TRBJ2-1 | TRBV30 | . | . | TGTGCCGGTGTCGATCGTGGGGGATCAGTAATCTACAATGAGCAGTTCTTC | CAGVDRGGSVIYNEQFF
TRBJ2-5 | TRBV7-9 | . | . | TGTGCCAGCAGCTTTTCACGGAGGCCTGCCGAGACCCAGTACTTC | CASSFSRRPAETQYF
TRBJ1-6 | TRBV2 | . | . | TGTGCCAGCAGTGAAACTCTGGGTAATTCACCCCTCCACTTT | CASSETLGNSPLHF
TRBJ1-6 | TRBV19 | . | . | TGTGCCAGTAGTATCGGCAGGAGCTCCTATAATTCACCCCTCCACTTT | CASSIGRSSYNSPLHF
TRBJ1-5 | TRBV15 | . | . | TGTGCCACCAGCAGAACTTATAACCAGCCCCAGCATTTT | CATSRTYNQPQHF
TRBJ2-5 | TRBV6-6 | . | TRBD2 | TGTGCCAGCAGCGGGGGGGCGTACCAAGAGACCCAGTACTTC | CASSGGAYQETQYF
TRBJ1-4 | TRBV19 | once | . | TGTGCCAGTAGTACGGAGGGGCAGGTTCGGGAAAAACTGTTTTTT | CASSTEGQVREKLFF
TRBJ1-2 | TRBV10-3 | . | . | TGTGCCATCAGTCCCTCGGGACTAAGGCTGTATGGCTACACCTTC | CAISPSGLRLYGYTF
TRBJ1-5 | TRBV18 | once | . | TGTGCCAGCTCACCGGAGTATAGTGGCAATCAGCCCCAGCATTTT | CASSPEYSGNQPQHF
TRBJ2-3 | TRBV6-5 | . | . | TGTGCCAGCCGTAGGGGGGCAGGGGCAGATACGCAGTATTTT | CASRRGAGADTQYF
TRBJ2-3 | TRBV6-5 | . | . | TGTGCCAGCAGGGCCACCGGGACTGACACAGATACGCAGTATTTT | CASRATGTDTDTQYF
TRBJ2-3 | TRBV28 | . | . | TGTGCCAGCAGTTTCTGGCCAAATCCAGATACGCAGTATTTT | CASSFWPNPDTQYF
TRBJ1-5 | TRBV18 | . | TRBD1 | TGTGCCAGCTCACCACCCGACAGGGTCGGAGCGCCCCAGCATTTT | CASSPPDRVGAPQHF
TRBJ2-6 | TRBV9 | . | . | TGTGCCAGCAGCGTAAGTCTTCCAGGGGGGACTGGGGCCAACGTCCTGACTTTC | CASSVSLPGGTGANVLTF
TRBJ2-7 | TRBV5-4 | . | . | TGTGCCAGCAGCTCTCCTGTTTCGGCGAGCTCCTACGAGCAGTACTTC | CASSSPVSASSYEQYF
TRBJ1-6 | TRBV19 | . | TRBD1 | TGTGCCAGTAGTACGGGACAGGTACTATCACCCCTCCACTTT | CASSTGQVLSPLHF
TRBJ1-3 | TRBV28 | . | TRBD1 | TGTGCCAGCAGAGCAGGGGGTGGAAACACCATATATTTT | CASRAGGGNTIYF
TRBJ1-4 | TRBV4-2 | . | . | TGTGCCAGCAGCCAAGAAACAGTAAGGGAAAAACTGTTTTTT | CASSQETVREKLFF
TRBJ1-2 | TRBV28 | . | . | TGTGCCAGCAGTTTACCGGGGGCGCGACTCTCCTCCGGGTTC | CASSLPGARLSSGF
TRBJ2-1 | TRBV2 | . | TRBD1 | TGTGCCAGCAGGGAAAGGACAGGGAGCAATGAGCAGTTCTTC | CASRERTGSNEQFF
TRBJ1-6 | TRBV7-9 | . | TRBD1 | TGTGCCAGCAGCTTGGGACAGGGAGGATTGACACCCCTCCACTTT | CASSLGQGGLTPLHF
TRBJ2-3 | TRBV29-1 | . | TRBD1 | TGCAGCGTTGAAGATCGACAGGGGACAGATACGCAGTATTTT | CSVEDRQGTDTQYF
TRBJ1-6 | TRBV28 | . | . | TGTGCCAGCAGGATGGGCACTCCCTATAATTCACCCCTCCACTTT | CASRMGTPYNSPLHF
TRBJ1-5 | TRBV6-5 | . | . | TGTGCCAGCAGTTACTCAGCCAGCAATCAGCCCCAGCATTTT | CASSYSASNQPQHF
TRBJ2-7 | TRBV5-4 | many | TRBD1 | TGTGCCAGCAGCCGAACCTGGACAGGGGGACTAGGGGAGCAGTACTTC | CASSRTWTGGLGEQYF
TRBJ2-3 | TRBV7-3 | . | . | TGTGCCAGCAGCGTACGAGGACAGTCCGATACGCAGTATTTT | CASSVRGQSDTQYF
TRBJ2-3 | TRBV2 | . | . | TGTGCCAGCAGTGAAGGGCAGCGGGATACGCAGTATTTT | CASSEGQRDTQYF
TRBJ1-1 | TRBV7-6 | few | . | TGTGCCAGCAGCTCACACGACATGAACACTGAAGCTTTCTTT | CASSSHDMNTEAFF
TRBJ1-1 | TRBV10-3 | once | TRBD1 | TGTGCCATCAGTGAGTCGAAAAATAGCAGGGGGGAGAAAGCTTTCTTT | CAISESKNSRGEKAFF
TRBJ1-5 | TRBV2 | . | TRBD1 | TGTGCCAGCAGTGAAGGAACAGGGGGGGGTCAGCCCCAGCATTTT | CASSEGTGGGQPQHF
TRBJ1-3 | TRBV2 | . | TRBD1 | TGTGCCAGCGGCTTAGGGACAGGGGGCGTTGGAAACACCATATATTTT | CASGLGTGGVGNTIYF
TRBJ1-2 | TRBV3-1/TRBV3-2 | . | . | TGTGCCAGCAGCCCATATCACAGGGATGGCTACACCTTC | CASSPYHRDGYTF
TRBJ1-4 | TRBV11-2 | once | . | TGTGCCAGCAGCTTCTCGGGTGCGAGAAATGAAAAACTGTTTTTT | CASSFSGARNEKLFF
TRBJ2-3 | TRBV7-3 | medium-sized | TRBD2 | TGTGCCAGCAGCTTCGATAGCGGGGGGGCTGATACGCAGTATTTT | CASSFDSGGADTQYF
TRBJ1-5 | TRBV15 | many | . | TGTGCCACCAAGATGTCAGGGTTCGGCAATCAGCCCCAGCATTTT | CATKMSGFGNQPQHF